One sample yielded the 21 T cell receptor beta chains listed below, sequenced in a study of blood T cells in healthy people across ages (dated by TCRdb to the mid-2010s). To prepare the library, 5' RACE was applied. Reads for this sample came from an Illumina HiSeq 2500. A second PCR of about 6 to 12 cycles was performed with a sample-barcoded 5' primer and a J-beta primer mix. In-frame beta chains were kept once TCRdb had trimmed the public reads at Q25 with fastp and called clones with MiXCR. Every CDR3 protein is listed once, alongside the most common genes and DNA of its rows. In all, the sample holds some 890,000 distinct CDR3 sequences, and almost 30% of those were seen once. The biggest ten clones account for around 9.6% of the sample. The same sample was also used in a study of T cells of mothers and their children.

The sequencing sample was made of blood. The receptors stem from a woman between 35 and 50 years old in good health.

Of note for this clonotype: This may stem from a read error, because a much larger clone lies one nucleotide away. The rearrangement uses TRBV5-1 and TRBJ1-5; D remains ambiguous. CDR3 length: 14 residues. The germline V gene encodes CDR1 SGHRS and CDR2 YFSETQ. V lost 0 bases, J lost 2 bases, and 6 bases lay in between. The CDR3 region has the DNA TGCGCCAGCAGCTTGGGGAACGGCAATCAGCCCCAGCATTTT. It yields the protein CASSLGNGNQPQHF.

The chain uses TRBV5-1 and TRBJ1-6; D perhaps matches TRBD1 (5 bases). Trimming removed 4 bases at V and 6 bases at J, with 17 bases between. Germline CDR1 is SGHRS and CDR2 is YFSETQ. The CDR3 has 16 amino acids. The CDR3 DNA sequence: TGCGCCAGCAGCCTGGGGGGTAACAAGAGTAATTCACCCCTCCACTTT. This gives the protein CASSLGGNKSNSPLHF.

This clonotype was seen once. This chain joins TRBV5-1 and TRBJ2-4; a weak D match, TRBD2 (6 bases). TRBJ2-7 matches the DNA end more closely, so the J call is doubtful. The CDR3 length is 17 residues. The germline gives CDR1 SGHRS, CDR2 YFSETQ. The CDR3 sequence: CASSNSGSRGFSYEQYF. The DNA of the CDR3 is TGCGCCAGCAGCAACTCTGGCTCACGGGGGTTCTCCTACGAGCAGTACTTC.

The V gene is TRBV28, the J gene TRBJ1-1; D gene ambiguous. The CDR3 extends over 12 amino acids. Germline loops: CDR1 MDHEN, CDR2 SYDVKM. This chain's CDR3 is CALSLMNTEAFF. The CDR3 nucleotides are TGTGCACTTTCCCTCATGAACACTGAAGCTTTCTTT.

A word on this clonotype: The junction differs from germline at one of its ends, possibly a read error. The chain employs TRBV2 and TRBJ2-2; 8 bases map to TRBD1. The germline CDR1 and CDR2 sequences are SNHLY and FYNNEI. The CDR3 is 15 residues long. As DNA, the CDR3 is TGCGCCAGCAGCAAGTCAGGGGGCCTCACCGGGGAGCTGTTTTTT. Translating it yields CASSKSGGLTGELFF.

This chain joins TRBV27 and TRBJ2-7; possible D gene TRBD2, 5 bases. CDR1 is MNHEY, CDR2 SMNVEV, per germline (reference sequence). The length of the CDR3 is 15 residues. The V end was cut by 4 bases, the J end by 5 bases, with 18 bases between. The CDR3 loop reads CASSSGRGLVDEQYF. The CDR3 bases are TGTGCCAGCAGTTCTGGACGGGGATTAGTGGACGAGCAGTACTTC.

This clonotype appeared many times. The chain couples TRBV7-2 to TRBJ2-5; 9 bases map to TRBD2. The germline V gene encodes CDR1 SGHTA and CDR2 FQGNSA. The CDR3 consists of 15 residues. V shed 5 bases, J shed 7 bases, and the junction held 11 bases outside the gene matches. CDR3 in amino acids: CASSPGLAEGGTQYF. In DNA form, the CDR3 reads TGTGCCAGCAGCCCGGGACTAGCCGAAGGGGGGACCCAGTACTTC. Full variable domain (missing parts from reference TRBV7-2 and TRBJ2-5): GAGVSQSPSNKVTEKGKDVELRCDPISGHTALYWYRQSLGQGLEFLIYFQGNSAPDKSGLPSDRFSAERTGGSVSTLTIQRTQQEDSAVYLCASSPGLAEGGTQYFGPGTRLLVL.

The V gene is TRBV30, the J gene TRBJ2-5; 7 bases line up with TRBD1. Trimming cost V 3 bases and J 5 bases; bases outside gene matches: 6. This CDR3 has 13 residues. From germline, CDR1 is GTSNPN and CDR2 SVGIG (reference sequence). CDR3 nucleotide sequence: TGTGCCTGGAGAGCAGGGGGATTTGAGACCCAGTACTTC. This gives the protein CAWRAGGFETQYF.

This clonotype was observed a handful of times. CDR3 nucleotide sequence: TGTGCCATCGGGAAGGGGACAGGGGGAGGATCACCCCTCCACTTT. It translates to CAIGKGTGGGSPLHF. The chain combines TRBV10-3 with TRBJ1-6, with 11 positions matching TRBD1. CDR3 length: 15 amino acids. The V segment lost 8 bases and the J segment 10 bases; nucleotides outside the gene matches: 10. The germline gives CDR1 ENHRY, CDR2 SYGVKD.

This sequence joins TRBV2 and TRBJ1-4; D is undetermined. Germline CDR1 is SNHLY and CDR2 is FYNNEI. The V gene lost 0 bases and the J gene lost 1 base, with 12 bases spanning the gap. The CDR3 has 17 amino acids. CDR3 in amino acids: CASSEARGWGTNEKLFF. The CDR3 DNA reads as TGTGCCAGCAGTGAAGCGAGAGGATGGGGAACTAATGAAAAACTGTTTTTT.

This clonotype is a singleton in its sample. DNA of the CDR3: TGTGCCATCAGTGACAGCGTCGGTGGCTACACCTTC. Translating it yields CAISDSVGGYTF. The chain carries TRBV10-3 and TRBJ1-2; D is uncertain. Germline-derived CDR1 and CDR2 are ENHRY and SYGVKD. The V gene lost 3 bases and the J gene lost 7 bases, with 9 bases spanning the gap. The CDR3 covers 12 residues.

Comments on this clonotype: The junction departs from germline at one end; a sequencing error may be responsible. The CDR3, as DNA: TGCGCCAGCAGCTCCAGGGGAGGGGAGGCCTACGAGCAGCACTTC. Its translation: CASSSRGGEAYEQHF. This chain joins TRBV5-1 and TRBJ2-7, with D possibly being TRBD2 (7 bases). This CDR3 has 15 amino acids. Germline-derived CDR1 and CDR2 are SGHRS and YFSETQ.

This clonotype was seen a few times. The gene calls are TRBV9 and TRBJ1-2, with no clear D. Germline CDR1 and CDR2: SGDLS and YYNGEE. V lost 6 bases and J 5 bases, leaving 11 bases between the germline ends. The CDR3 runs 12 residues. The CDR3 is CASTQVGYGYTF. The DNA of the CDR3 is TGTGCCAGCACCCAAGTGGGGTATGGCTACACCTTC.

Worth noting for this clonotype: A clone one base away is much larger, so this may be a read error. The CDR3 spells CASSLARGQGEQYF. The CDR3 DNA reads TGCGCCAGCAGCTTGGCGCGGGGGCAAGGTGAGCAGTACTTC. The chain is built from TRBV5-1 and TRBJ2-7, with D maybe TRBD2 (7 bases). Between the trimmed V and J ends, which lost 0 bases and 7 bases, there was a span of 14 bases. Germline assignment: CDR1 SGHRS and CDR2 YFSETQ. The CDR3 consists of 14 residues.

This clonotype was counted a few times. The genes are TRBV20-1 and TRBJ2-7; tentatively, D is TRBD1 or TRBD2 (5 bases each). V lost 5 bases and J lost 3, with 11 bases in between. This CDR3 comprises 12 residues. The germline V gene has CDR1 DFQATT and CDR2 SNEGSKA (reference sequence). DNA for the CDR3: TGCAGTGCTCCGGGGCCGAACTACGAGCAGTACTTC. Residues: CSAPGPNYEQYF.

This clonotype was counted only a few times. Being one base from a much bigger clone, this may be a read error. This sequence joins TRBV12-3 or TRBV12-4 and TRBJ1-5; no clear D. The CDR3 totals 13 residues. The V end lost 6 bases, the J end lost 4 bases, and 10 bases lay between the germline ends. CDR3 coding DNA: TGTGCCAGCAGGTTTTCGGTAAATCAGCCCCAGCATTTT. Its protein is CASRFSVNQPQHF.

This chain links TRBV28 with TRBJ2-1, with 8 bases fitting TRBD2. V lost 3 bases and J lost 5; bases outside the gene matches: 9. Germline CDR1 MDHEN, CDR2 SYDVKM. CDR3 length: 16 residues. The CDR3 loop is CASSFPRGAPNNEQFF. The CDR3 DNA sequence: TGTGCCAGCAGTTTTCCGCGGGGGGCCCCAAACAATGAGCAGTTCTTC.

The V gene is TRBV5-5, the J gene TRBJ2-3; D is uncertain. Between the trimmed V and J ends, which lost 4 bases and 2 bases, there was a span of 11 bases. CDR3 length: 14 residues. The germline gives CDR1 SGHKS, CDR2 YYEKEE (reference sequence). The DNA of the CDR3 is TGTGCCAGCAGCCCCTTGGACCCCACAGATACGCAGTATTTT. It yields the protein CASSPLDPTDTQYF.

This clonotype was found many times. The junction shows a germline mismatch at one end, possibly a read error. The V and J genes are TRBV7-7 and TRBJ2-3; TRBD2 matches 8 bases. Per germline, CDR1 SSHAT and CDR2 FNYEAQ (reference sequence). There are 15 residues in the CDR3. CDR3 DNA: TGTGCTAGCAGCGGGGGCACCCACCTTTTGGATACGCAGTATTTT. Protein product: CASSGGTHLLDTQYF.

The V gene is TRBV7-2, the J gene TRBJ1-6; D gene uncertain. V shed 1 base and J shed 9 bases, with 10 bases lying between them. Germline values: CDR1 SGHTA, CDR2 FQGNSA. The CDR3 extends over 14 amino acids. CDR3 sequence reads: CASSLVGSTSPLHF. The CDR3 DNA follows: TGTGCCAGCAGCTTAGTGGGGAGTACTTCACCCCTCCACTTT.

Ten or more counts support this clonotype. The chain recombines TRBV9 with TRBJ1-2; a possible D gene is TRBD1 (5 bases). This CDR3 comprises 12 residues. Germline loops: CDR1 SGDLS, CDR2 YYNGEE. V was trimmed by 0 bases and J by 11 bases, leaving 11 bases between them. CDR3 sequence: CASSVASGHYTF. The CDR3 DNA reads as TGTGCCAGCAGCGTAGCTTCCGGACATTACACCTTC.